This T cell receptor (beta chain) was recovered during a study of regulatory T cells in long-lasting Graves disease. Study-level findings and limits: Samples came from peripheral blood alone, without thyroid tissue. Shared public clonotypes totalled 2,741 in persistent patients, compared with roughly 970 in new patients.

Arm-PCR of CDR3 regions and iRepertoire HTBI primers were used to build TCR beta libraries. TCRdb ran MiXCR on the multiplex PCR reads and lists one entry per CDR3 protein. The sample shows 300,000 to 400,000 distinct CDR3 sequences, roughly a fifth of them seen only once. Time point specified: persistent/refractory GD, antithyroid drugs over 5 years with positive TRAb. Preparation of the TCR library used RNA extracted from PBMCs. Doctors identified Graves' disease using the American Thyroid Association guidelines. Peripheral blood, about 9 milliliters of it, was drawn into EDTA tubes. This clonotype showed up many times. Its specificity is unknown. V lost 2 bases to trimming and J lost 1 base; unmatched junction nucleotides: 8. This CDR3 has 17 amino acids. In germline, CDR1 is SNHLY, CDR2 FYNNEI.

Material: peripheral blood mononuclear cells (PBMCs), obtained when the disease was refractory, from a patient treated with antithyroid drugs. This receptor was identified in a female donor with Graves disease. The chain combines TRBV2 with TRBJ1-5; 7 nucleotides line up with TRBD1. The DNA of the CDR3 is TGTGCCAGCAGTGAACGGCTGACAGGGACAAGCAATCAGCCCCAGCATTTT. The encoded protein is CASSERLTGTSNQPQHF.